The present T cell receptor (beta chain) was sequenced within a study of blood T cell repertoires in COVID-19. Across the whole study: Sources were T cells, B-cell-depleted T cells, or PBMCs; the material itself was cDNA or gDNA.

This clone occurred once. This CDR3 spans 16 amino acids. The germline V gene encodes CDR1 KGHSH and CDR2 LQKENI. J was trimmed by 5 bases and V by 3 bases; bases with no gene match: 11. This table comes from immunoSEQ multiplex PCR, and its TCRdb copy is limited to in-frame clones, with some not included. The sample holds roughly 380,000 clones, about nine tenths seen once. The TCR was taken from a woman between 40 and 50 years old with COVID-19, enrolled during active disease. Sample: peripheral blood. The chain employs TRBV18 and TRBJ2-7; TRBD1 agrees at 9 bases. The CDR3 sequence is CASSPDPTGGRDEQYF. The CDR3 DNA reads TGTGCCAGCTCACCCGATCCGACAGGGGGTCGGGACGAGCAGTACTTC. The full variable domain, in which reference TRBV18 and TRBJ2-7 provide the parts outside the CDR3, is NAGVMQNPRHLVRRRGQEARLRCSPMKGHSHVYWYRQLPEEGLKFMVYLQKENIIDESGMPKERFSAEFPKEGPSILRIQQVVRGDSAAYFCASSPDPTGGRDEQYFGPGTRLTVT.